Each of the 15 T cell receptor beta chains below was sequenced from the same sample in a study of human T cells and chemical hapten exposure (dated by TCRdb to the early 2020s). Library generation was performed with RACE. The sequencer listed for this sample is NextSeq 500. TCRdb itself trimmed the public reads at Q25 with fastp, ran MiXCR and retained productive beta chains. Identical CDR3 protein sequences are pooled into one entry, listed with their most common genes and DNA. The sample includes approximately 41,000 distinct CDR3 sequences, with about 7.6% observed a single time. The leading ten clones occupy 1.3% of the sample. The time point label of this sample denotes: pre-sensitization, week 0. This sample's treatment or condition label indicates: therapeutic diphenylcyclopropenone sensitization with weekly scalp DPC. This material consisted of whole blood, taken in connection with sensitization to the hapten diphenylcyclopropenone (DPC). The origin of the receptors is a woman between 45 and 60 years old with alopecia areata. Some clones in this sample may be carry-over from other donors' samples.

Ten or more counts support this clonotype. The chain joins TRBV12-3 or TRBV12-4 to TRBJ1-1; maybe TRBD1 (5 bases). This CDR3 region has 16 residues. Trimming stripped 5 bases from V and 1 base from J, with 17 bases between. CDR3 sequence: CASSEEAWGTNTEAFF. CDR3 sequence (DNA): TGTGCCAGCAGTGAAGAGGCTTGGGGGACGAACACTGAAGCTTTCTTT.

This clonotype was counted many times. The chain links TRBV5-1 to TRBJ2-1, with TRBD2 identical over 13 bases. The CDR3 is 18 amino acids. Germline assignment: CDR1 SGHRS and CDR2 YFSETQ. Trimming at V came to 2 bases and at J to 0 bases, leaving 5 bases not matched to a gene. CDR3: CASSFGLAGAVSYNEQFF. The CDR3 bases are TGCGCCAGCAGCTTCGGACTAGCGGGAGCCGTCTCCTACAATGAGCAGTTCTTC.

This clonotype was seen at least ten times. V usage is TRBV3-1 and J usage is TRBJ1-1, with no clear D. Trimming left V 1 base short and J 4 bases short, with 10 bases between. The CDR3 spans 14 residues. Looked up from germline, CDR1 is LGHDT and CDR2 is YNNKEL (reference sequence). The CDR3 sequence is CASSQARVSTEAFF. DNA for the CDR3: TGTGCCAGCAGCCAAGCAAGGGTAAGCACTGAAGCTTTCTTT.

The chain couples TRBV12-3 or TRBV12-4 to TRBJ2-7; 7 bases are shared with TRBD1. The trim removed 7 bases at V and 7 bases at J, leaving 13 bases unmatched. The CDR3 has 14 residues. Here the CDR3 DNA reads TGTGCCAGCACCACCGGACAGGAGGCTAGAGAGCAGTACTTC. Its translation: CASTTGQEAREQYF.

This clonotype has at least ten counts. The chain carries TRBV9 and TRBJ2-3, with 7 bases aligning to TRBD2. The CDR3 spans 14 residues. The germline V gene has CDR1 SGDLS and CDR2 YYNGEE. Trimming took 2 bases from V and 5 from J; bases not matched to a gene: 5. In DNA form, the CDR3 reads TGTGCCAGCAGCGTGGCGGGAGCGGTAGATACGCAGTATTTT. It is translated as CASSVAGAVDTQYF. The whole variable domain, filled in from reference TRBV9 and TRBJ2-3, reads DSGVTQTPKHLITATGQRVTLRCSPRSGDLSVYWYQQSLDQGLQFLIQYYNGEERAKGNILERFSAQQFPDLHSELNLSSLELGDSALYFCASSVAGAVDTQYFGPGTRLTVL.

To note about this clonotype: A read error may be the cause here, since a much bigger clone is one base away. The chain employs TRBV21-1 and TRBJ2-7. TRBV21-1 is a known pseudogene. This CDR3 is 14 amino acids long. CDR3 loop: CASSKLMSCYEQYF. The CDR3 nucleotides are TGTGCCAGCAGCAAACTAATGAGCTGCTACGAGCAGTACTTC.

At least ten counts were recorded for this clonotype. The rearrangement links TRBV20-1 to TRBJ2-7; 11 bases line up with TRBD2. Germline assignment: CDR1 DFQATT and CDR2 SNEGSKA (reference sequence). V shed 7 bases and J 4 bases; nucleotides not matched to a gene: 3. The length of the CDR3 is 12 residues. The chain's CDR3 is CSVTSGSYEQYF. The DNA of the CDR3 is TGCAGTGTAACTAGCGGGAGTTACGAGCAGTACTTC.

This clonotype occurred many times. The CDR3 region has the DNA TGCGCCAGCAGAGAGGGAGGGGAGAACACTGAAGCTTTCTTT. Amino acids: CASREGGENTEAFF. V and J are TRBV5-1 and TRBJ1-1, with D possibly being TRBD1 (5 bases). The length of the CDR3 is 14 residues. The V gene lost 5 bases and the J gene lost 1 base, with 12 bases spanning the gap. The germline CDR1 and CDR2 sequences are SGHRS and YFSETQ.

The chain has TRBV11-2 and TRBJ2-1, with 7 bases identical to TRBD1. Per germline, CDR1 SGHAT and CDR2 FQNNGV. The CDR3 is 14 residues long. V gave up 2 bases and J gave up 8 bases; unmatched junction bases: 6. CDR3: CASSLWGQQHEQFF. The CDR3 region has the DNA TGTGCCAGCAGCTTATGGGGACAGCAGCATGAGCAGTTCTTC.

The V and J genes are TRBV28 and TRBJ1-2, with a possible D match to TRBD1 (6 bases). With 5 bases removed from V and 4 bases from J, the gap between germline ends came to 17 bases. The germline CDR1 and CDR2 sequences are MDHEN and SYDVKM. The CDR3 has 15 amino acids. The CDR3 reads CASSKTRTALYGYTF. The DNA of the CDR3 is TGTGCCAGCAGTAAAACCCGGACAGCCCTCTATGGCTACACCTTC.

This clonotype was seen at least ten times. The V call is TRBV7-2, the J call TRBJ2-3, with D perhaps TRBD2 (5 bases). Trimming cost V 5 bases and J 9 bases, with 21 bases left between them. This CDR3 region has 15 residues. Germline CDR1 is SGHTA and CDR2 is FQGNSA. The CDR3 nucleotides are TGTGCCAGCAGCCTCCGGGCCAGCACCCGGGGAACGCAGTATTTT. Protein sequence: CASSLRASTRGTQYF. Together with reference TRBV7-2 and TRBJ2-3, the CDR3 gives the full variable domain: GAGVSQSPSNKVTEKGKDVELRCDPISGHTALYWYRQSLGQGLEFLIYFQGNSAPDKSGLPSDRFSAERTGGSVSTLTIQRTQQEDSAVYLCASSLRASTRGTQYFGPGTRLTVL.

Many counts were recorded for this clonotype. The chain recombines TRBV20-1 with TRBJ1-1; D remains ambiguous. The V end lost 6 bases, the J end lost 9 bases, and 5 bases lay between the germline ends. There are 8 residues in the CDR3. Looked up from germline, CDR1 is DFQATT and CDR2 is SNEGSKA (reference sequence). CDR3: CSATQAFF. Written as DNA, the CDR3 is TGCAGTGCCACCCAAGCTTTCTTT.

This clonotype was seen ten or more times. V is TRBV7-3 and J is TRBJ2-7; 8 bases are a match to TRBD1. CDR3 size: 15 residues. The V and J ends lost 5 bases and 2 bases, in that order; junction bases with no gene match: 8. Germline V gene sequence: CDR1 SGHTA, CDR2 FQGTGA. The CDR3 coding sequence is TGTGCCAGCAGCCCCGGACCGGGACAGGCCTACGAGCAGTACTTC. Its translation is CASSPGPGQAYEQYF.

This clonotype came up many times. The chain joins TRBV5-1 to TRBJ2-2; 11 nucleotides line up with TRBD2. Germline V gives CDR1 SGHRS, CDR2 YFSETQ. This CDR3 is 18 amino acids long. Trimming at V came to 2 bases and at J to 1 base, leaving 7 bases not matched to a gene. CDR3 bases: TGCGCCAGCAGCTTCCCCCGGACTAGCGGGCAGAACACCGGGGAGCTGTTTTTT. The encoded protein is CASSFPRTSGQNTGELFF.

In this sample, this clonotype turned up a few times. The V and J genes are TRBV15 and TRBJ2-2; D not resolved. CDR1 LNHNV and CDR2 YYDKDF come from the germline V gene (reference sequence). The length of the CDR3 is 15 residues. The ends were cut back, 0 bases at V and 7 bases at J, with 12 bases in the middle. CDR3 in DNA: TGTGCCACCAGCAGAGATCCTCGTCCTGACGGGGAGCTGTTTTTT. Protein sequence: CATSRDPRPDGELFF.